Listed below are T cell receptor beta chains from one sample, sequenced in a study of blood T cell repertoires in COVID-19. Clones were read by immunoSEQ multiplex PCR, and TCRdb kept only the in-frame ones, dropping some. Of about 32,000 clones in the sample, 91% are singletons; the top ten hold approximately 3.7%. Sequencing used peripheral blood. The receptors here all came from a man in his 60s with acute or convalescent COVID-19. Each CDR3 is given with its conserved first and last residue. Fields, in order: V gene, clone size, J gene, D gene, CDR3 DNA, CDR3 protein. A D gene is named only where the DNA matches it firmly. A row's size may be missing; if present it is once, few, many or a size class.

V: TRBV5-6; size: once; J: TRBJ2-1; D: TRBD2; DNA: TGTGCCAGCAGCTTGGGACTAGCGGGACGTGAGCAGTTCTTC; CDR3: CASSLGLAGREQFF
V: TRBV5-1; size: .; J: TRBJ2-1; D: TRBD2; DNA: TGCGCCAGCAGCTTAACTAGCGGGAGCTACAATGAGCAGTTCTTC; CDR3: CASSLTSGSYNEQFF
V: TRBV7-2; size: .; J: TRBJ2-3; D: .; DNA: TGTGCCAGCAGCTTAGGGGCCTCGGGAGGCACAGATACGCAGTATTTT; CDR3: CASSLGASGGTDTQYF
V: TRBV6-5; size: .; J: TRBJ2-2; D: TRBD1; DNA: TGTGCCAGCACCCATGGCGGGACAGGGGGCGGGGAGCTGTTTTTT; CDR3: CASTHGGTGGGELFF
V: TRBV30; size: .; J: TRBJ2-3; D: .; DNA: TGTGCCTGGAGCCCGGCCGGGAGCCAAGGAGATACGCAGTATTTT; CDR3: CAWSPAGSQGDTQYF
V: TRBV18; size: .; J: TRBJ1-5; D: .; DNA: TGTGCCAGCTCACCAGGGGCTAGACAGCCCCAGCATTTT; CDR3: CASSPGARQPQHF
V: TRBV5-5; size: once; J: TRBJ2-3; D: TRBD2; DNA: TGTGCCAGCAGGCCCGCCCGACTAGCGGGAGGGCCAGTGGATACGCAGTATTTT; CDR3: CASRPARLAGGPVDTQYF
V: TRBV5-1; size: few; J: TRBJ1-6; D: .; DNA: TGCGCCAGCAGCTTGTTAAGCAGGGAAAATTCACCCCTCCACTTT; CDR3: CASSLLSRENSPLHF
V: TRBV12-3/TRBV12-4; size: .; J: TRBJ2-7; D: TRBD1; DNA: TGTGCCAGCAGTCCGACAGGGGACGAGCAGTACTTC; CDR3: CASSPTGDEQYF
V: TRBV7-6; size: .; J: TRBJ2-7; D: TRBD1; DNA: TGTGCCAGCAGCTCGGGACAGGGTATCCTCTCCGAGCAGTACTTC; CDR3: CASSSGQGILSEQYF
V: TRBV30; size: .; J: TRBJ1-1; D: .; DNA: TGTGCCTGGAGTGTAAGCCGGGACACTGAAGCTTTCTTT; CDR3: CAWSVSRDTEAFF
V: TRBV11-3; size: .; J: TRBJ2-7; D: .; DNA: TGTGCCAGCAGCCCGCCGGGAATCCCCTACGAGCAGTACTTC; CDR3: CASSPPGIPYEQYF
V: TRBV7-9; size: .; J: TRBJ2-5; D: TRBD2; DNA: TGTGCCAGCAGCTCCCCGGGACTAGCGGGCCAAGAGACCCAGTACTTC; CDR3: CASSSPGLAGQETQYF
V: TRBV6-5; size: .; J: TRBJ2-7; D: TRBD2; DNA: TGTGCCAGCAGGACTAGCGGGTACGCTGACGAGCAGTACTTC; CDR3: CASRTSGYADEQYF
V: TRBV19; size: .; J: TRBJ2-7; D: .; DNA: TGTGCCAGTAGTATTCGGGCAGGGGCCTACGAGCAGTACTTC; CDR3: CASSIRAGAYEQYF
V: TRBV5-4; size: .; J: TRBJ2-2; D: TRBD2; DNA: TGTGCCAGCAGCTCCCGTGGTCAGCGGGAGGTCGCGGTGGGCACCGGGGAGCTGTTTTTT; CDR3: CASSSRGQREVAVGTGELFF
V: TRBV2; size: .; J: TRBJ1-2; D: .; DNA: TGTGCCGGGGGTGGAGGGGTAGATGGCTACACCTTC; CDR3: CAGGGGVDGYTF
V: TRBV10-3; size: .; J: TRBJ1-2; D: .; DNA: TGTGCCATCAGTGAGTCCATTTACGGCGGGGGCAACTATGGCTACACCTTC; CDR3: CAISESIYGGGNYGYTF
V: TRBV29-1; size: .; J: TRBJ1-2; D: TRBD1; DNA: TGCAGCGTTGAATTTGACAGGGGAGTCTATGGCTACACCTTC; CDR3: CSVEFDRGVYGYTF
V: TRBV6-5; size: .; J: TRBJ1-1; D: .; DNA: TGTGCCAGCAGTTTTGGTCCGGGTACTGAAGCTTTCTTT; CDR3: CASSFGPGTEAFF
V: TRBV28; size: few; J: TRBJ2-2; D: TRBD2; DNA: TGTGCCCTTGGGCTAGCGGGAGAGAACACCGGGGAGCTGTTTTTT; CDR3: CALGLAGENTGELFF
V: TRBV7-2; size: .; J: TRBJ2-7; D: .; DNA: TGTGCCAGCAGCTTAATGGCAGGGGTATACGAGCAGTACTTC; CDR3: CASSLMAGVYEQYF
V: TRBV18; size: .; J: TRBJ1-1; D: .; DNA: TGTGCCAGCTCACCCCAGGGGAACACTGAAGCTTTCTTT; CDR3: CASSPQGNTEAFF
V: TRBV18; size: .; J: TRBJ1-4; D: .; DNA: TGTGCCAGCTCAAGTGACAGGCCGGGGAAACTGTTTTTT; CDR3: CASSSDRPGKLFF
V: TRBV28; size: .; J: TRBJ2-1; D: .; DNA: TGTGCCAGCAGTTTTAGACATTATGAGCAGTTCTTC; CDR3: CASSFRHYEQFF
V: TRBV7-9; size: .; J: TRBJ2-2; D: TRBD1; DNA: TGTGCCATCTCGAGCGGGACAGGGATCACCGGGGAGCTGTTTTTT; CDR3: CAISSGTGITGELFF
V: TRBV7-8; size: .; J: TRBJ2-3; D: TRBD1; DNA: TGTGCCAGCAGGGACGGGACAGGGCAGAACACAGATACGCAGTATTTT; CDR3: CASRDGTGQNTDTQYF
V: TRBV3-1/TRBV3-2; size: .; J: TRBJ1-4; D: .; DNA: TGTGCCAGCAGCCAACAGCAGACAGTTAATGAAAAACTGTTTTTT; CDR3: CASSQQQTVNEKLFF
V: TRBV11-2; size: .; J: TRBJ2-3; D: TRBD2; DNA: TGTGCCAGCAGCTTAGCACTTAGCGGGAGCGGCACAGATACGCAGTATTTT; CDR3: CASSLALSGSGTDTQYF
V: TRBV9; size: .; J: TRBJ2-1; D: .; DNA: TGTGCCAGCAGCGTAGCGGGAGTAGGGAATGAGCAGTTCTTC; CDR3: CASSVAGVGNEQFF
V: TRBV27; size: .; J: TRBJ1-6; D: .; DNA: TGTGCCAGCAGTTTATACCCACAGGGTACATCACCCCTCCACTTT; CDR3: CASSLYPQGTSPLHF
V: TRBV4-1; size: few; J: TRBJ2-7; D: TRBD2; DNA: TGCGCCAGCAGCCTACGTTATAGCGGGAGTTACCACGAGCAGTACTTC; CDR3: CASSLRYSGSYHEQYF
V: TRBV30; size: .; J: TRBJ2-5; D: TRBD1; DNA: TGTGCCTGGATGGGACAGGGGGAAGAGACCCAGTACTTC; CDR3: CAWMGQGEETQYF
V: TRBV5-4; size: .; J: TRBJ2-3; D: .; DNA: TGTGCCAGCAGCCCAGGGATGGGGAACACAGATACGCAGTATTTT; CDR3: CASSPGMGNTDTQYF
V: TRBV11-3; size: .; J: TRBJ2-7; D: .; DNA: TGTGCCAGCAGCTGGGTGACAGTGAGGTCCTCCTACGAGCAGTACTTC; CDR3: CASSWVTVRSSYEQYF
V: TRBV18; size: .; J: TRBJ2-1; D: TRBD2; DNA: TGTGCCAGCCTCCCTAGCGGAGACTACAATGAGCAGTTCTTC; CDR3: CASLPSGDYNEQFF
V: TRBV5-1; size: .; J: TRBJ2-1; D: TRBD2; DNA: TGCGCCAGCAGCTCCATGACTAGCGGGAGGGCCAATGAGCAGTTCTTC; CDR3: CASSSMTSGRANEQFF
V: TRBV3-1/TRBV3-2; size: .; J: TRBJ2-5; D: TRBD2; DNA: TGTGCCAGCAGCCAACCGACTAGCGGGAGTAGGGAGACCCAGTACTTC; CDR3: CASSQPTSGSRETQYF
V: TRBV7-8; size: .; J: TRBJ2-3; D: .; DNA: TGTGCCAGCAGCTTAGCGTTGGGCTCAGATACGCAGTATTTT; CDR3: CASSLALGSDTQYF
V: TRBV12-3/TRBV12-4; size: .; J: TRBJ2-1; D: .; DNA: TGTGCCAGCAGTCCCTCTAGAGTGGGTGAGCAGTTCTTC; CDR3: CASSPSRVGEQFF
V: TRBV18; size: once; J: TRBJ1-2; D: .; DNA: TGTGCCAGCTCACTCGGACAGTTAGATTACAGGAGAGGCTACACCTTC; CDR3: CASSLGQLDYRRGYTF
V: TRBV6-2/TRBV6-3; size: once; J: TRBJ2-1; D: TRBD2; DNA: TGTGCCAGCAGTTACAACCCACGAGGTAGACTAGCGATTTACAATGAGCAGTTCTTC; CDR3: CASSYNPRGRLAIYNEQFF